The clone carrying this T cell receptor beta chain showed up many times. Its antigen is unidentified. Unique molecular identifiers were built into the TCRbeta library. TCRdb passed the PCR reads through MiXCR, listing each CDR3 protein once. In the table there are about 980,000 distinct CDR3 sequences, about 26% of which are singletons. This sample stems from a study of T-cell reconstitution after alpha-beta-depleted transplantation in children. General observations from the study: Reports say that about two months after transplant, the alpha-beta T cells came out of several hundred graft clones that had expanded. The origin of high day-60 TCRbeta diversity in some patients lay in surviving recipient T cells and thymic progenitors. By one year post-transplant, T-cell counts and diversity largely arose from T cells that were newly produced.

CDR3 size: 13 residues. Germline-derived CDR1 and CDR2 are SQVTM and ANQGSEA. V was clipped by 4 bases and J by 2 bases, with 11 bases between them. This sequence was found in a boy younger than two who had a stem cell transplant for SCID, so the T cells may come from the graft donor. The starting material was PBMCs, mostly from graft donor cells, obtained 360 days after TCRalphabeta/CD19-depleted stem cell transplant. The rearrangement joins TRBV29-1 to TRBJ2-5; D is perhaps TRBD2 (6 bases). CDR3 DNA sequence: TGCAGCGTTGTGGGGGGTCGGCAAGAGACCCAGTACTTC. It yields the protein CSVVGGRQETQYF.